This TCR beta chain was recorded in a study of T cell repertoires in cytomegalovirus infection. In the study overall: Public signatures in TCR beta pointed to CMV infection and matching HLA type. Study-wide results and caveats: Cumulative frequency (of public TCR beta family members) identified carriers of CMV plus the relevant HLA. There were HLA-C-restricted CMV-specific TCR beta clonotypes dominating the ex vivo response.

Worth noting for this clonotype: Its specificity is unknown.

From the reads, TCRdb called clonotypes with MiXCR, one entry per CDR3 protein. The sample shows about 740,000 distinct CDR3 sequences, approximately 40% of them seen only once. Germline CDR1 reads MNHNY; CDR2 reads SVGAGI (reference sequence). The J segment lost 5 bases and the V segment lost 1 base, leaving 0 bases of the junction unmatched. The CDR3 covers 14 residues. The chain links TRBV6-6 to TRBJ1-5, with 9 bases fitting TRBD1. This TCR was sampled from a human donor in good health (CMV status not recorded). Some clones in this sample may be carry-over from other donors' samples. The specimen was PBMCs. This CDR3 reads CASSYWTGDQPQHF. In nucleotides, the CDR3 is TGTGCCAGCAGTTACTGGACAGGGGATCAGCCCCAGCATTTT.